Listed below are T cell receptor beta chains from one sample, sequenced in a study of OX40 agonist ivuxolimab in advanced cancers. Here immunoSEQ multiplex PCR was the method, and the copy in TCRdb shows in-frame clones only, minus some. This table holds 46,000 or so clones, 70% to 90% found once. This sample comprised CD4+ or CD8+ T cells sorted from blood, obtained in a trial of the OX40 agonist ivuxolimab. The receptors come from an adult with an advanced solid tumor such as melanoma, head and neck, liver or kidney cancer. CDR3s include the opening cysteine and the closing phenylalanine or tryptophan. The D gene is left open where the match is weak. Rows may omit the clone size; those that give it use once, few, many or a size class.

j_call	d_call	v_call	clone_size	cdr3_aa	cdr3_nt
TRBJ1-1	-	TRBV7-9	-	CASSFERGTEAFF	TGTGCCAGCAGCTTCGAAAGGGGCACTGAAGCTTTCTTT
TRBJ1-2	TRBD1	TRBV27	-	CASSLLGTGGYYYGYTF	TGTGCCAGCAGTTTACTCGGGACAGGGGGGTATTACTATGGCTACACCTTC
TRBJ2-1	-	TRBV7-7	once	CASSLNGNSYNEQFF	TGTGCTAGCAGCTTAAACGGCAACTCCTACAATGAGCAGTTCTTC
TRBJ2-2	TRBD2	TRBV28	-	CASSPGTSGRAGGELFF	TGTGCCAGCAGTCCGGGGACTAGCGGGAGGGCCGGCGGGGAGCTGTTTTTT
TRBJ1-2	-	TRBV13	-	CASSLGGDYGYTF	TGTGCCAGCAGCTTAGGGGGAGACTATGGCTACACCTTC
TRBJ2-3	-	TRBV11-2	-	CASSLDQWETQYF	TGTGCCAGCAGCTTAGATCAGTGGGAGACGCAGTATTTT
TRBJ1-4	-	TRBV7-9	medium-sized	CASSLDPKGRDPNEKLFF	TGTGCCAGCAGCTTGGACCCTAAGGGCAGGGACCCTAATGAAAAACTGTTTTTT
TRBJ2-1	TRBD2	TRBV6-1	-	CASSGFGTSSGYEQFF	TGTGCCAGCAGTGGATTCGGGACTAGCAGTGGCTATGAGCAGTTCTTC
TRBJ2-7	TRBD1	TRBV6-1	-	CASSESRGLEQYF	TGTGCCAGCAGTGAATCCAGGGGGCTTGAGCAGTACTTC
TRBJ2-3	-	TRBV5-6	-	CASSSSGDLADTQYF	TGTGCCAGCAGCTCAAGCGGAGATCTCGCAGATACGCAGTATTTT
TRBJ2-3	-	TRBV19	-	CASSIEGFPTDTQYF	TGTGCCAGTAGTATTGAAGGATTCCCCACAGATACGCAGTATTTT
TRBJ2-3	-	TRBV7-3	-	CASSLTLLSTDTQYF	TGTGCCAGCAGCTTAACTCTACTTAGCACAGATACGCAGTATTTT
TRBJ2-1	TRBD2	TRBV7-8	-	CASSLKLAASYNEQFF	TGTGCCAGCAGCTTAAAACTAGCGGCCTCCTACAATGAGCAGTTCTTC
TRBJ1-2	TRBD1	TRBV5-1	medium-sized	CASSPRDRVTGYTF	TGCGCCAGCAGTCCCCGGGACAGGGTGACTGGCTACACCTTC
TRBJ2-7	-	TRBV12-5	few	CASGLAVYEQYF	TGTGCTAGTGGTTTGGCGGTTTACGAGCAGTACTTC
TRBJ1-5	-	TRBV11-2	-	CASSLGAPWPQHF	TGTGCCAGCAGCTTAGGGGCCCCCTGGCCCCAGCATTTT
TRBJ1-2	TRBD1	TRBV27	-	CASSLDRGNGYTF	TGTGCCAGCAGTCTCGACAGGGGAAATGGCTACACCTTC
TRBJ2-1	TRBD2	TRBV2	once	CASSEASGYNEQFF	TGTGCCAGCAGTGAGGCTAGCGGCTACAATGAGCAGTTCTTC
TRBJ1-1	TRBD1	TRBV6-1	-	CASSSRTGANTEAFF	TGTGCCAGCAGTTCTCGGACAGGGGCGAACACTGAAGCTTTCTTT
TRBJ2-2	TRBD2	TRBV9	few	CASSSRSSGGMPTGELFF	TGTGCCAGCAGCTCCAGGAGTAGCGGGGGCATGCCCACCGGGGAGCTGTTTTTT
TRBJ2-6	-	TRBV5-1	-	CASSPRGGANVLTF	TGCGCCAGCAGCCCCCGAGGTGGGGCCAACGTCCTGACTTTC
TRBJ1-3	-	TRBV14	-	CASSPGLRGNTIYF	TGTGCCAGCAGCCCCGGACTACGAGGAAACACCATATATTTT
TRBJ2-7	TRBD2	TRBV5-1	-	CASSLRASGPTYEQYF	TGCGCCAGCAGCTTAAGGGCTAGCGGGCCTACCTACGAGCAGTACTTC
TRBJ1-5	-	TRBV13	-	CASSLGNRVGNQPQHF	TGTGCCAGCAGCTTAGGCAACAGGGTGGGCAATCAGCCCCAGCATTTT
TRBJ2-3	TRBD1	TRBV2	-	CASSEAGDRSLFTQYF	TGTGCCAGCAGTGAAGCCGGGGACAGGTCGCTCTTTACGCAGTATTTT
TRBJ1-4	-	TRBV30	-	CAPTDRGTVF	TGTGCCCCAACGGACCGGGGAACTGTTTTT
TRBJ2-1	TRBD1	TRBV7-9	-	CASRGQGPDNEQFF	TGTGCCAGCAGGGGACAGGGACCCGACAATGAGCAGTTCTTC
TRBJ2-2	-	TRBV5-6	-	CASSIGPVELPGELFF	TGTGCCAGCAGCATAGGTCCGGTCGAACTTCCCGGGGAGCTGTTTTTT